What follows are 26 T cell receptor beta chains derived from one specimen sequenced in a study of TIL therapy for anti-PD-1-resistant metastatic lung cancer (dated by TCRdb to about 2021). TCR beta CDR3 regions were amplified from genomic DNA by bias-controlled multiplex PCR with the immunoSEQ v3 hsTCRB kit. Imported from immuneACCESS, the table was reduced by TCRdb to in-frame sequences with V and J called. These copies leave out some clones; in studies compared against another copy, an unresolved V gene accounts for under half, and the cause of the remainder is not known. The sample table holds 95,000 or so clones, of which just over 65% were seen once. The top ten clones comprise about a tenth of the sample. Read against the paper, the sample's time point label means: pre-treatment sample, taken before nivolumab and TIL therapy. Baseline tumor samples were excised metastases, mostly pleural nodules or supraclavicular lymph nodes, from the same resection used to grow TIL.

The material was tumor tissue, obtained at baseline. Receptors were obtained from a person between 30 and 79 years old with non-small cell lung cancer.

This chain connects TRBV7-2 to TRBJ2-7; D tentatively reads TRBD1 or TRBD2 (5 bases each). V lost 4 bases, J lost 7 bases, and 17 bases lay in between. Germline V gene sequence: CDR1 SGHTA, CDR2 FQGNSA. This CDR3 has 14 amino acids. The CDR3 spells CASSSSGASAEQYF. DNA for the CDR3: TGTGCCAGCAGCTCCTCCGGGGCCTCTGCTGAGCAGTACTTC.

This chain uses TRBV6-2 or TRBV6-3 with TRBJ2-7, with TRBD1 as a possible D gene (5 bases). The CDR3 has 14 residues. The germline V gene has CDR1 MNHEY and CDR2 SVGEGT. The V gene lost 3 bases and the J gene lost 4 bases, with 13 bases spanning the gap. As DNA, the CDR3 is TGTGCCAGCAGTTATGGGCGAACAGGATACGAGCAGTACTTC. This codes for CASSYGRTGYEQYF.

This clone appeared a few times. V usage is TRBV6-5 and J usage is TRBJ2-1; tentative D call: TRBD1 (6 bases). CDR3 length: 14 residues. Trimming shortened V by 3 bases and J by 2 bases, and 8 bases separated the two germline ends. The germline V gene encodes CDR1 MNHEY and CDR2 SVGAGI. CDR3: CASSYQGPYNEQFF. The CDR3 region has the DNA TGTGCCAGCAGTTATCAGGGGCCCTACAATGAGCAGTTCTTC.

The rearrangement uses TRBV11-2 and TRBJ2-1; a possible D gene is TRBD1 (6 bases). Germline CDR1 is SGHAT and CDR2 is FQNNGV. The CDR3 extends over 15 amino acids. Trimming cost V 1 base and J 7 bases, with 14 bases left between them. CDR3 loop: CASSLGQESFNEQFF. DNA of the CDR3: TGTGCCAGCAGCTTAGGACAGGAGAGTTTTAATGAGCAGTTCTTC.

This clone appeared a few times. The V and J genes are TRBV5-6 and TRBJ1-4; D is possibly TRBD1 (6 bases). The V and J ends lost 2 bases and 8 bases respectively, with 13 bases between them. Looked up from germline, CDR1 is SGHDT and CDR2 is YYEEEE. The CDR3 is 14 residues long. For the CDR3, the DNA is TGTGCCAGCAGCTTATGGGGGGCAAGAGAAAAACTGTTTTTT. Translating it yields CASSLWGAREKLFF.

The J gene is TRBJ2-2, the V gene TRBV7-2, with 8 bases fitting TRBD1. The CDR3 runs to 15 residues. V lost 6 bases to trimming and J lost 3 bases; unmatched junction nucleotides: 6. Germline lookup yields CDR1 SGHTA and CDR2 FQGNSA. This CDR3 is CASRFGQGDTGELFF. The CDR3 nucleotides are TGTGCCAGCAGGTTTGGACAGGGAGACACCGGGGAGCTGTTTTTT.

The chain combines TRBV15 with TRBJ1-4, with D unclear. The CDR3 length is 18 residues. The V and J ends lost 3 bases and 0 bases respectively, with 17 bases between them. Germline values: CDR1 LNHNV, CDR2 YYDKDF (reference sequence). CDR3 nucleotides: TGTGCCACCAGCAGTGCTGGGTTCCGTGGCGCAACTAATGAAAAACTGTTTTTT. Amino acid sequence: CATSSAGFRGATNEKLFF.

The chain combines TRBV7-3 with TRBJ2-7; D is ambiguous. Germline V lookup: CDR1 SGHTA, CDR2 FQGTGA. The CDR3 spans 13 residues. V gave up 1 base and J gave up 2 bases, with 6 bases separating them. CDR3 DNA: TGTGCCAGCAGCTTAAGAGAGACCTACGAGCAGTACTTC. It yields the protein CASSLRETYEQYF.

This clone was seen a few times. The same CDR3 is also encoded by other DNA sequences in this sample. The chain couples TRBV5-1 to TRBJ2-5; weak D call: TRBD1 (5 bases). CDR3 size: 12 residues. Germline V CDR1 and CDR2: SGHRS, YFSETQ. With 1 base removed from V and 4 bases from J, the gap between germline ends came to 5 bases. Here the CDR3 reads CASSLRGETQYF. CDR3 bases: TGCGCCAGCAGCTTGAGGGGAGAGACCCAGTACTTC.

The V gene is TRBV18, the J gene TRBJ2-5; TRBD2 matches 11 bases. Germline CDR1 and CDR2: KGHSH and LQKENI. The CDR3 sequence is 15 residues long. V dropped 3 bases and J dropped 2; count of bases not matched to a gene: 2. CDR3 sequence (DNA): TGTGCCAGCTCACCCTCTAGCGGGAGGCAAGAGACCCAGTACTTC. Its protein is CASSPSSGRQETQYF.

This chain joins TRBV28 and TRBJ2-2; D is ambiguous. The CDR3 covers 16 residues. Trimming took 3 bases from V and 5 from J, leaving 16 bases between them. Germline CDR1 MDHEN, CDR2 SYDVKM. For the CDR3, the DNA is TGTGCCAGCAGTTTCGAGGTTGGGGTTCGGACCGGGGAGCTGTTTTTT. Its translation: CASSFEVGVRTGELFF.

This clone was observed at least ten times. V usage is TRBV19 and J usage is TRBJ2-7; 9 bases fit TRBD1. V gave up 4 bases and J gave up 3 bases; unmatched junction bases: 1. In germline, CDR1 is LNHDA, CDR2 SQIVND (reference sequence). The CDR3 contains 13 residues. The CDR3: CASSRGQGYEQYF. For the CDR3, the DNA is TGTGCCAGTAGTAGGGGACAGGGCTACGAGCAGTACTTC.

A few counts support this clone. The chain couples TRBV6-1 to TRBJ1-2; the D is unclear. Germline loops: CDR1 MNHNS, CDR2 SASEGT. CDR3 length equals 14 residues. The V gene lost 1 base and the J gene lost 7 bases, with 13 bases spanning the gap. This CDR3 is CASSEGGIAGGYTF. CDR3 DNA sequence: TGTGCCAGCAGTGAAGGGGGTATTGCGGGTGGCTACACCTTC.

The CDR3 DNA is TGTGCCAGCAGCCTTAGCGGGAGCTCCTACAATGAGCAGTTCTTC. Translation gives CASSLSGSSYNEQFF. V usage is TRBV5-4 and J usage is TRBJ2-1, with 9 bases that match TRBD2. CDR3 length equals 15 residues. The trim removed 4 bases at V and 0 bases at J, leaving 2 bases unmatched. CDR1 SGHNT and CDR2 YYREEE come from the germline V gene (reference sequence).

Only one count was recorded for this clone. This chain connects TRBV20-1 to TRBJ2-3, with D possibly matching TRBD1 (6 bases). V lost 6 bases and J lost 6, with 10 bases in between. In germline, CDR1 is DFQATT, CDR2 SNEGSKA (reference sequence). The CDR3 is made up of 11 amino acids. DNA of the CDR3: TGCAGTGCAGCAGGGGAGGATACGCAGTATTTT. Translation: CSAAGEDTQYF.

CDR3 in amino acids: CASTRTDYTDTQYF. CDR3 DNA sequence: TGTGCCAGCACCCGGACAGACTACACAGATACGCAGTATTTT. The chain recombines TRBV7-2 with TRBJ2-3; D possibly corresponds to TRBD1 (6 bases). The ends were cut back, 7 bases at V and 2 bases at J, with 13 bases in the middle. The CDR3 length is 14 residues. CDR1 and CDR2 from the germline V gene are SGHTA and FQGNSA.

The CDR3 is CASSLMWEAQEQYF. The CDR3 region has the DNA TGTGCCAGCAGCTTAATGTGGGAGGCGCAAGAGCAGTACTTC. The rearrangement joins TRBV7-2 to TRBJ2-7; D perhaps matches TRBD2 (6 bases). The CDR3 contains 14 residues. Trimming stripped 2 bases from V and 7 bases from J, with 15 bases between. Germline-derived CDR1 and CDR2 are SGHTA and FQGNSA.

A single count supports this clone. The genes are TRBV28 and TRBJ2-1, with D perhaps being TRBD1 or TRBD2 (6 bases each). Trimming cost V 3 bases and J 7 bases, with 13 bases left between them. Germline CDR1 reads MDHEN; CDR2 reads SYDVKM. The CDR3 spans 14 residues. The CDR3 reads CASSFPGGTNEQFF. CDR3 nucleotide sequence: TGTGCCAGCAGTTTCCCCGGGGGCACAAATGAGCAGTTCTTC. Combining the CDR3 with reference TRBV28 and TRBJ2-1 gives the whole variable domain DVKVTQSSRYLVKRTGEKVFLECVQDMDHENMFWYRQDPGLGLRLIYFSYDVKMKEKGDIPEGYSVSREKKERFSLILESASTNQTSMYLCASSFPGGTNEQFFGPGTRLTVL.

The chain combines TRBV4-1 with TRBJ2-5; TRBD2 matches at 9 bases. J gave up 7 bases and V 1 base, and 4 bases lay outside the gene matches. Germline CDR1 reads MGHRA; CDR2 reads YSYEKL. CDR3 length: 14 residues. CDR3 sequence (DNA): TGCGCCAGCAGCCAAGGTCAACTAGCGGGGACCCAGTACTTC. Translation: CASSQGQLAGTQYF.

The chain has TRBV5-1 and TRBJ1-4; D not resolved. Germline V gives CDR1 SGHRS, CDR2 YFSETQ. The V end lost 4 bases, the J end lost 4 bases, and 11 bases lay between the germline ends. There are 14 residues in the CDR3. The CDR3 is CASSPGSLNEKLFF. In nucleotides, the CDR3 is TGCGCCAGCAGCCCGGGAAGCCTTAATGAAAAACTGTTTTTT.

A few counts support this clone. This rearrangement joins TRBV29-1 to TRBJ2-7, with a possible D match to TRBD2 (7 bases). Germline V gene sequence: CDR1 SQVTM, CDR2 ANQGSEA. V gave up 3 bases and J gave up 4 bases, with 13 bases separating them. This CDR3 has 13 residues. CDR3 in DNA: TGCAGCGTTGAGGGGGGGCGTGGGTACGAGCAGTACTTC. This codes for CSVEGGRGYEQYF.

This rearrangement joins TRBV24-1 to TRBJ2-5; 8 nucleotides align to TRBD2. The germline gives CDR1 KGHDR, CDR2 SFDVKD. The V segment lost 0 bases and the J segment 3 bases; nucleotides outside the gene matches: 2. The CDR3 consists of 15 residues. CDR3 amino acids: CATSDLRGGKETQYF. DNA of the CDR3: TGTGCCACCAGTGATTTGCGGGGGGGAAAAGAGACCCAGTACTTC.

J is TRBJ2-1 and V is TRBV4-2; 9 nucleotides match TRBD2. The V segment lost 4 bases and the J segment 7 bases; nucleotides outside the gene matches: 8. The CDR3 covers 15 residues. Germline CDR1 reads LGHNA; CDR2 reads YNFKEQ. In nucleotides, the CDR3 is TGTGCCAGCAGCCCCAGACTAGCGGCGCGGAATGAGCAGTTCTTC. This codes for CASSPRLAARNEQFF.

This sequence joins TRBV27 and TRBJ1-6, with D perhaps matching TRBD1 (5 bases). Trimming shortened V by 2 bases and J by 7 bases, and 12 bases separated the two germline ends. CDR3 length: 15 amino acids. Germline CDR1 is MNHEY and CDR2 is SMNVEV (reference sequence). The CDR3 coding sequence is TGTGCCAGCAGTTTAGGGACGGAACTCAATTCACCCCTCCACTTT. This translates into CASSLGTELNSPLHF.

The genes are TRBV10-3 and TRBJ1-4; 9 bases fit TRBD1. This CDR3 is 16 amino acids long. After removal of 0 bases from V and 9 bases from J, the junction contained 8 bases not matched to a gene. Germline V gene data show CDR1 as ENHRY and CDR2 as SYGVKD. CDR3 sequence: CAISESGTGRNKKLFF. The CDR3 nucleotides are TGTGCCATCAGTGAGTCCGGGACAGGGCGAAATAAAAAACTGTTTTTT.

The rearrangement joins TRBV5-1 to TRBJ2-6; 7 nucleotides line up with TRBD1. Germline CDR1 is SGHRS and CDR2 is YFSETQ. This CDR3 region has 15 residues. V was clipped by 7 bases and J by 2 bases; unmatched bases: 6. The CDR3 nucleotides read TGCGCCAGCGAACAGGGGAGTGCTGGGGCCAACGTCCTGACTTTC. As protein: CASEQGSAGANVLTF.